The rows below give T cell receptor beta chains drawn from one sample of a study of Ad26.COV2.S vaccination and SARS-CoV-2 variants. Generated by immunoSEQ multiplex PCR, the TCRdb table keeps only in-frame clones and is missing some. This table has approximately 460,000 clones, 89% appearing once. The source material was peripheral blood, sampled in a trial of Ad26.COV2.S vaccine versus placebo. The receptors derive from a person between 18 and 59 years old who received the Ad26.COV2.S COVID-19 vaccine or a placebo. Each CDR3 is given with its conserved first and last residue. A D gene is named only where the DNA matches it firmly.

>-|TRBJ1-5|TRBV2
CASSELEGKGWGNQPQHF
TGTGCCAGCAGTGAACTCGAGGGCAAAGGGTGGGGCAATCAGCCCCAGCATTTT
>-|TRBJ2-3|TRBV12-3/TRBV12-4
CASTLGAGDTQYF
TGTGCCAGCACCCTTGGGGCTGGAGATACGCAGTATTTT
>TRBD1|TRBJ1-4|TRBV18
CASSLRQGEGEKLFF
TGTGCCAGCTCACTCCGACAGGGAGAGGGAGAAAAACTGTTTTTT
>-|TRBJ1-1|TRBV9
CASSVGVGPPRTEAFF
TGTGCCAGCAGCGTAGGGGTGGGGCCCCCCCGGACTGAAGCTTTCTTT
>TRBD1|TRBJ2-4|TRBV6-5
CASSTGTGAKNIQYF
TGTGCCAGCAGCACCGGGACAGGGGCCAAAAACATTCAGTACTTC
>-|TRBJ2-3|TRBV24-1
CATSESWMGRDTQYF
TGTGCCACCAGTGAGTCCTGGATGGGGAGGGATACGCAGTATTTT
>TRBD2|TRBJ2-7|TRBV2
CASHRLAGPHEQYF
TGTGCCAGCCATAGACTAGCGGGACCCCACGAGCAGTACTTC
>TRBD1|TRBJ2-2|TRBV11-2
CASSSRGQPNTGELFF
TGTGCCAGCAGTTCAAGGGGACAGCCGAACACCGGGGAGCTGTTTTTT
>-|TRBJ1-1|TRBV9
CASSVNTETANTEAFF
TGTGCCAGCAGCGTAAATACCGAGACAGCGAACACTGAAGCTTTCTTT
>-|TRBJ2-2|TRBV2
CASSEGLALNTGELFF
TGTGCCAGCAGTGAAGGCCTAGCTTTGAACACCGGGGAGCTGTTTTTT
>TRBD1|TRBJ1-1|TRBV3-1/TRBV3-2
CASSQTTGVNTTTEAFF
TGTGCCAGCAGCCAAACAACAGGGGTCAACACTACCACTGAAGCTTTCTTT
>-|TRBJ2-7|TRBV7-8
CASSLAPVSEQYF
TGTGCCAGCAGCTTAGCGCCAGTTAGCGAGCAGTACTTC
>TRBD1|TRBJ1-2|TRBV19
CASNDRGFRGGYTF
TGTGCCAGTAACGACAGGGGTTTTCGTGGGGGCTACACCTTC
>-|TRBJ2-3|TRBV9
CASSVAGTVTDTQYF
TGTGCCAGCAGCGTAGCTGGTACTGTCACAGATACGCAGTATTTT
>-|TRBJ1-2|TRBV28
CATPQVAKYF
TGTGCCACCCCCCAGGTTGCCAAATACTTC
>TRBD2|TRBJ2-3|TRBV3-1/TRBV3-2
CASSHQGASGSTDTQYF
TGTGCCAGCAGCCACCAGGGCGCTAGCGGGAGCACAGATACGCAGTATTTT
>TRBD1|TRBJ2-3|TRBV27
CASSLQGQGEDTQYF
TGTGCCAGCAGCCTCCAGGGACAGGGAGAAGATACGCAGTATTTT
>TRBD1|TRBJ2-2|TRBV5-1
CASSTPGTGFTGELFF
TGCGCCAGCAGCACCCCCGGGACAGGGTTCACCGGGGAGCTGTTTTTT
>-|TRBJ2-1|TRBV5-1
CASSLGVGLEQFF
TGCGCCAGCAGCTTGGGGGTGGGACTGGAGCAGTTCTTC
>TRBD1|TRBJ1-2|TRBV28
CASRPGGLTGGAFYGYTF
TGTGCCAGCAGGCCTGGGGGGTTAACAGGGGGCGCCTTCTATGGCTACACCTTC
>-|TRBJ2-7|TRBV29-1
CSVVEADYEQYF
TGCAGCGTTGTCGAAGCGGATTACGAGCAGTACTTC
>-|TRBJ2-1|TRBV3-1/TRBV3-2
CASSRYGDLGQFF
TGTGCCAGCAGCCGGTATGGGGACTTGGGACAGTTCTTC
>-|TRBJ1-2|TRBV6-5
CASSLRGYGYTF
TGTGCCAGCAGTTTAAGGGGGTACGGCTACACCTTC
>-|TRBJ2-3|TRBV19
CASSNRGARDTQYF
TGTGCCAGTAGTAATCGGGGGGCCAGGGATACGCAGTATTTT